This T cell receptor beta chain was captured by sequencing in a study of cytomegalovirus exposure and HLA in healthy donors. The repertoire was sequenced with immunoSEQ multiplex PCR; TCRdb's copy has only in-frame clones and lacks some. Among 150,000 to 200,000 clones, approximately 86% were seen once, and the ten largest hold about 7.7%. The germline V and J ends were trimmed by 8 bases and 0 bases, with 13 bases remaining between them. The CDR3 length is 15 residues. CDR1 and CDR2 from the germline V gene are MNHEY and SVGAGI. As regards this clone: Antigen: not known.

Study-level findings and limits: Usually a TCR sequence was rare, but some public TCRs were found in many donors. Reported results showed that the classifier diagnosed cytomegalovirus status with high specificity and sensitivity. TCR beta chains numbering 164 were designated cytomegalovirus-associated. According to a subsequent analysis, TCR clusters from the first cohort were inclined to appear together in the 90 to 150 validation repertoires.

The sequence derives from a man aged 30 to 45 in good health and CMV-seropositive. J is TRBJ1-4 and V is TRBV6-5; no clear D gene. The sequenced sample was PBMCs. The CDR3 region has the DNA TGTGCCAGCGCGGGCTTAGGTGCAACTAATGAAAAACTGTTTTTT. Translation: CASAGLGATNEKLFF.